This T cell receptor beta chain was sequenced during a study of blood T cell repertoires in COVID-19 (dated by TCRdb to the early 2020s). For the study in its entirety: The collaborator samples originated in the United States, Italy and Spain and spanned the acute and convalescent phases of COVID-19. The material from the prospective study consisted of cDNA or gDNA derived from T cells, B-cell-depleted T cells, or PBMCs. HLA class I and class II types, where available, came from metadata supplied by the sample provider rather than from assay-based typing. The repertoires were released in a freely available public database intended as a resource for research on the immune response to SARS-CoV-2. The samples were drawn from two sources: the first 160 participants of the ongoing ImmuneRACE study, and 950 to 1,500 subjects contributed by 6 global collaborators. Subjects who had been exposed to COVID-19, were actively infected with it, or had recovered from it provided the deeply sampled blood TCRbeta repertoires that made up the dataset. A de-identified subject ID, COVID-19 status, age in years and sex were almost always included in the sample metadata.

The paper as a whole reports these results and caveats: Clinical and demographic metadata were provided uncurated, with the amount varying by source and participant.

To note about this clone: The clone's antigen remains unknown. No much larger clonotype is one base removed from it; base qualities were not supplied.

TCRbeta CDR3 regions were amplified from genomic DNA by means of the immunoSEQ Assay, a bias-controlled multiplex PCR. Under the source paper's analysis protocol: Within the assay, amplification of reference gene primers was used to estimate how many nucleated cells each sample contained. To quantify the absolute abundance of each unique TCRbeta CDR3 rearrangement, sequence reads were collapsed and filtered. Productive Simpson clonality was computed per sample as the square root of Simpson's diversity index over productive rearrangements. TCRdb stores this immuneACCESS table with in-frame sequences only. Part of the clones is absent; in the studies checked, under half of the shortfall reflects unresolved V genes, and no reason is known for the rest. V, J and clone size were drawn from that table, and D and trimming were deduced from the DNA. Recorded for this sample are about 340,000 clones; around 86% of them occurred a single time. Of the sample, about 6% is held by the ten largest clones.

From cysteine to phenylalanine, the CDR3 is 16 amino acids long. Here the CDR3 DNA is all that survives: 48 bases in frame from base 1. The germline V gene sets CDR1 to KGHSH and CDR2 to LQKENI. V and J are truncated by 4 bases and 0 bases respectively, leaving an intervening sequence of 15 bases. One collaborating source in Seattle enrolled patients while the patients were actively infected and followed the patients over time throughout the course of disease. Collaborating institutions collected whole blood in K2EDTA tubes following their own protocols. For TCRbeta analysis, collaborator samples were shipped as frozen whole blood, as isolated PBMCs, or as DNA extracted from either sample type.

Material: peripheral blood. The V and J segments used are TRBV18 and TRBJ2-5, with a tentative D gene TRBD2 over 6 matching bases. The sequence was collected from a woman aged 45 to 65 with COVID-19, enrolled during active disease. The DNA is as follows: TGTGCCAGCTCACTGGGAGCCGGGGGAAACCAAGAGACCCAGTACTTC. This is translated as CASSLGAGGNQETQYF.